A single sample is the source of the 32 T cell receptor beta chains below, sequenced in a study of blood T cell repertoires in COVID-19. Profiling relied on immunoSEQ multiplex PCR, and the TCRdb table lists in-frame clones only, not all of them. The data contain hundreds of thousands of clones, 75% to 90% of them singletons. The sequenced material came from peripheral blood. The receptors originated from a woman in her twenties or thirties who had recovered from COVID-19.

The chain joins TRBV19 to TRBJ1-5; D uncertain. Germline-derived CDR1 and CDR2 are LNHDA and SQIVND (reference sequence). The length of the CDR3 is 12 residues. Trimming left V 7 bases short and J 5 bases short, with 9 bases between. This CDR3 is CASNDWDQPQHF. For the CDR3, the DNA is TGTGCCAGTAACGACTGGGATCAGCCCCAGCATTTT.

The chain uses TRBV19 and TRBJ2-2; TRBD1 agrees at 8 bases. Germline V gene data show CDR1 as LNHDA and CDR2 as SQIVND (reference sequence). The CDR3 spans 15 residues. Trimming took 5 bases from V and 6 from J; bases not matched to a gene: 8. The CDR3 loop reads CASSSPGQVAGELFF. In nucleotides, the CDR3 is TGTGCCAGTAGTTCGCCGGGACAGGTCGCCGGGGAGCTGTTTTTT.

This chain links TRBV15 with TRBJ2-5, with 8 bases fitting TRBD1. Germline V gives CDR1 LNHNV, CDR2 YYDKDF (reference sequence). The CDR3 has 16 residues. The V segment lost 1 base and the J segment 0 bases; nucleotides outside the gene matches: 4. The CDR3 region is CATSRGTGKYQETQYF. CDR3 sequence (DNA): TGTGCCACCAGCAGAGGGACAGGGAAATACCAAGAGACCCAGTACTTC.

V and J are TRBV5-4 and TRBJ2-5; TRBD2 matches at 10 bases. The CDR3 length is 20 residues. CDR1 is SGHNT, CDR2 YYREEE, per germline (reference sequence). Trimming cost V 3 bases and J 3 bases; bases outside gene matches: 20. Here the CDR3 DNA reads TGTGCCAGCAGCTCATCATCACTAGCGGGATATATCTTGTCGGAAGAGACCCAGTACTTC. It specifies CASSSSSLAGYILSEETQYF.

V gene TRBV10-2 combines with J gene TRBJ2-1, with D perhaps matching TRBD2 (6 bases). The CDR3 sequence is 12 residues long. The V gene lost 5 bases and the J gene lost 13 bases, with 15 bases spanning the gap. Germline loops: CDR1 WSHSY, CDR2 SAAADI. CDR3 nucleotides: TGCGCCAGCAGTCTTGGCGGGCGGGATCAGTTCTTC. It is translated as CASSLGGRDQFF.

Concerning this clone: A junction boundary mismatches the germline segment, possibly from a read error. The chain links TRBV19 to TRBJ1-5, with 7 positions matching TRBD1. CDR3 length: 15 residues. CDR1 and CDR2 (germline): LNHDA, SQIVND (reference sequence). CDR3 protein: CASSLDRVGNQPQHF. The CDR3 DNA sequence: TGTGCCAGTAGTTTAGACAGGGTTGGCAATCAGCCCCAGCATTTT. Drawing the rest from reference TRBV19 and TRBJ1-5, the complete variable domain is DGGITQSPKYLFRKEGQNVTLSCEQNLNHDAMYWYRQDPGQGLRLIYYSQIVNDFQKGDIAEGYSVSREKKESFPLTVTSAQKNPTAFYLCASSLDRVGNQPQHFGDGTRLSIL.

This clone was seen a few times. The chain has TRBV5-1 and TRBJ2-2, with a possible D match to TRBD2 (6 bases). Germline CDR1 SGHRS, CDR2 YFSETQ. The CDR3 totals 15 residues. Trimming left V 4 bases short and J 4 bases short, with 14 bases between. CDR3 loop: CASSPEGRGTGELFF. The CDR3 DNA is TGCGCCAGCAGCCCGGAAGGGCGGGGCACCGGGGAGCTGTTTTTT. Supplemented by reference TRBV5-1 and TRBJ2-2, the full variable domain reads KAGVTQTPRYLIKTRGQQVTLSCSPISGHRSVSWYQQTPGQGLQFLFEYFSETQRNKGNFPGRFSGRQFSNSRSEMNVSTLELGDSALYLCASSPEGRGTGELFFGEGSRLTVL.

The chain is built from TRBV29-1 and TRBJ2-3, with TRBD2 identical over 10 bases. V trimming: 6 bases; J trimming: 1 base; junction bases outside the gene matches: 4. CDR1 and CDR2 from the germline V gene are SQVTM and ANQGSEA. The CDR3 contains 14 residues. For the CDR3, the DNA is TGCAGCGTGCCCGGGACTAGCGGCACAGATACGCAGTATTTT. Translation gives CSVPGTSGTDTQYF.

V gene TRBV6-5 combines with J gene TRBJ2-2; 9 positions agree with TRBD1. CDR1 is MNHEY and CDR2 is SVGAGI in the germline V gene. This CDR3 has 15 residues. Trimming took 8 bases from V and 4 from J; bases not matched to a gene: 8. The CDR3 coding sequence is TGTGCCAGCGGTAGGACAGGGGACTTCACCGGGGAGCTGTTTTTT. Translated: CASGRTGDFTGELFF.

The chain carries TRBV5-4 and TRBJ2-4; 9 bases map to TRBD1. From germline, CDR1 is SGHNT and CDR2 YYREEE (reference sequence). The J segment lost 5 bases and the V segment lost 10 bases, leaving 4 bases of the junction unmatched. CDR3 size: 12 residues. CDR3 protein: CAYRTGENIQYF. The CDR3 DNA reads TGTGCCTACCGGACAGGGGAAAACATTCAGTACTTC. Using reference TRBV5-4 and TRBJ2-4 for the parts outside the CDR3, the full variable domain is ETGVTQSPTHLIKTRGQQVTLRCSSQSGHNTVSWYQQALGQGPQFIFQYYREEENGRGNFPPRFSGLQFPNYSSELNVNALELDDSALYLCAYRTGENIQYFGAGTRLSVL.

The rearrangement links TRBV6-5 to TRBJ1-2; TRBD1 matches at 8 bases. Per germline, CDR1 MNHEY and CDR2 SVGAGI. V lost 2 bases to trimming and J lost 8 bases; unmatched junction nucleotides: 10. CDR3 size: 15 residues. In DNA form, the CDR3 reads TGTGCCAGCAGTTACGGCCAGGGGGCGCTGGGCGGCTACACCTTC. Its translation is CASSYGQGALGGYTF.

This chain links TRBV30 with TRBJ1-2, with 7 bases lining up with TRBD1. CDR3 length equals 13 residues. V was pared by 4 bases and J by 4 bases, with 6 bases of the junction left unmatched. Germline V gene lookup returns CDR1 GTSNPN and CDR2 SVGIG (reference sequence). CDR3 DNA sequence: TGTGCCTGGAAACACAGGGGAGGCTATGGCTACACCTTC. Translated, it gives CAWKHRGGYGYTF. Full variable domain (remainder filled in from reference TRBV30 and TRBJ1-2): SQTIHQWPATLVQPVGSPLSLECTVEGTSNPNLYWYRQAAGRGLQLLFYSVGIGQISSEVPQNLSASRPQDRQFILSSKKLLLSDSGFYLCAWKHRGGYGYTFGSGTRLTVV.

The genes are TRBV19 and TRBJ1-1, with D maybe TRBD1 (6 bases). There are 14 residues in the CDR3. Germline lookup yields CDR1 LNHDA and CDR2 SQIVND (reference sequence). V lost 5 bases to trimming and J lost 0 bases, with 10 bases between them. The CDR3 region has the DNA TGTGCCAGTAGTTTAGGGACATTGAACACTGAAGCTTTCTTT. Its protein is CASSLGTLNTEAFF.

The genes are TRBV30 and TRBJ2-2, with TRBD2 matching 7 bases. J gave up 3 bases and V 5 bases, and 6 bases lay outside the gene matches. The length of the CDR3 is 14 residues. CDR1 is GTSNPN and CDR2 is SVGIG in the germline V gene (reference sequence). This CDR3 reads CAWGGGADTGELFF. For the CDR3, the DNA is TGTGCCTGGGGCGGGGGTGCCGACACCGGGGAGCTGTTTTTT.

The genes are TRBV10-2 and TRBJ1-2, with D unclear. The V gene lost 0 bases and the J gene lost 4 bases, with 9 bases spanning the gap. CDR1 is WSHSY and CDR2 is SAAADI in the germline V gene. The CDR3 runs to 14 residues. CDR3 in amino acids: CASSESRSSYGYTF. The CDR3 bases are TGCGCCAGCAGTGAGTCGAGGTCCAGCTATGGCTACACCTTC.

This chain connects TRBV29-1 to TRBJ2-1, with 12 bases fitting TRBD2. Germline lookup yields CDR1 SQVTM and CDR2 ANQGSEA. There are 15 residues in the CDR3. V shed 3 bases, J shed 6 bases, and the junction held 6 bases outside the gene matches. The CDR3 loop is CSVDRLAGAGNEQFF. The CDR3 DNA reads as TGCAGCGTTGATAGACTAGCGGGAGCCGGCAATGAGCAGTTCTTC.

The rearrangement links TRBV2 to TRBJ1-5; 7 bases fit TRBD1. There are 16 residues in the CDR3. V dropped 3 bases and J dropped 0; count of bases not matched to a gene: 5. Germline lookup yields CDR1 SNHLY and CDR2 FYNNEI. CDR3 nucleotide sequence: TGTGCCAGCAGTGATAGGGGGACAGCTAGCAATCAGCCCCAGCATTTT. It translates to CASSDRGTASNQPQHF.

This rearrangement joins TRBV5-1 to TRBJ2-7; TRBD1 matches at 8 bases. CDR3 length: 14 residues. Germline-derived CDR1 and CDR2 are SGHRS and YFSETQ. The trim removed 6 bases at V and 0 bases at J, leaving 5 bases unmatched. Written as DNA, the CDR3 is TGCGCCAGCAAACACAGGGGGGCCTCCTACGAGCAGTACTTC. Residues: CASKHRGASYEQYF.

Only a few counts were recorded for this clone. Other DNA sequences from this sample encode an identical CDR3 as well. V gene TRBV12-3 or TRBV12-4 combines with J gene TRBJ1-5; D is unclear. CDR3 length: 13 amino acids. V dropped 0 bases and J dropped 2 bases, with 2 bases sitting between them. The CDR3 sequence is CASSLAGNQPQHF. CDR3 DNA sequence: TGTGCCAGCAGTTTAGCCGGCAATCAGCCCCAGCATTTT.

The rearrangement links TRBV2 to TRBJ2-1, with TRBD2 matching over 13 bases. CDR1 and CDR2 (germline): SNHLY, FYNNEI. The J segment lost 5 bases and the V segment lost 9 bases, leaving 7 bases of the junction unmatched. CDR3 length: 15 residues. CDR3 in amino acids: CARTETSGRDNEQFF. The CDR3 bases are TGTGCCAGGACGGAAACTAGCGGGAGGGACAATGAGCAGTTCTTC.

CDR3 region: CASSLESSYEQYF. The CDR3 nucleotides read TGTGCCAGCAGCTTAGAGAGCTCCTACGAGCAGTACTTC. J is TRBJ2-7 and V is TRBV13; D is undetermined. Germline CDR1 reads PRHDT; CDR2 reads FYEKMQ (reference sequence). This CDR3 has 13 amino acids. V lost 1 base and J lost 0, with 4 bases in between.

The chain has TRBV5-5 and TRBJ2-3; 8 positions agree with TRBD1. CDR1 and CDR2 (germline): SGHKS, YYEKEE (reference sequence). There are 16 residues in the CDR3. With V trimmed by 4 bases and J by 1 base, 8 bases remained unmatched. CDR3 nucleotides: TGTGCCAGCAGCCAAGCGCCGGGACAGGGCACAGATACGCAGTATTTT. Protein product: CASSQAPGQGTDTQYF.

This chain uses TRBV19 with TRBJ2-1, with 9 bases that match TRBD2. The CDR3 has 15 residues. CDR1 and CDR2 (germline): LNHDA, SQIVND (reference sequence). The V gene end was trimmed by 10 bases and the J gene end by 4 bases; junction bases not matched to a gene: 11. The CDR3 here is CATHTGLAGYNEQFF. CDR3 DNA: TGTGCCACCCACACGGGGCTAGCGGGGTACAATGAGCAGTTCTTC.

The V and J genes are TRBV6-5 and TRBJ1-1, with TRBD1 matching 7 bases. After removal of 6 bases from V and 4 bases from J, the junction contained 2 bases not matched to a gene. In germline, CDR1 is MNHEY, CDR2 SVGAGI. The CDR3 is 12 residues long. The CDR3 DNA follows: TGTGCCAGCAGCCGGGACAGCACTGAAGCTTTCTTT. Translated, it gives CASSRDSTEAFF.

Points on this clone: Other nucleotide sequences in the sample specify the same CDR3. The CDR3 spells CASSSEETQYF. CDR3 DNA: TGTGCCAGCAGTTCCGAAGAGACCCAGTACTTC. The V gene is TRBV28, the J gene TRBJ2-5; no clear D. This CDR3 is 11 amino acids long. Germline-derived CDR1 and CDR2 are MDHEN and SYDVKM. V was trimmed by 4 bases and J by 3 bases, leaving 3 bases between them.

This chain links TRBV6-5 with TRBJ2-7, with D tentatively TRBD2 (6 bases). The ends were cut back, 5 bases at V and 2 bases at J, with 7 bases in the middle. The CDR3 consists of 12 residues. Germline lookup yields CDR1 MNHEY and CDR2 SVGAGI. The CDR3 bases are TGTGCCAGCAGTCGCGGGGCCTACGAGCAGTACTTC. It codes for CASSRGAYEQYF.

The V gene is TRBV25-1, the J gene TRBJ2-7; 7 bases agree with TRBD2. This CDR3 is 14 amino acids long. In germline, CDR1 is MGHDK, CDR2 SYGVNS. Losses at the gene ends were 3 bases for V and 4 bases for J; bases not matched to a gene: 6. The CDR3: CASSDRLAGYEQYF. DNA of the CDR3: TGTGCCAGCAGTGACCGACTAGCCGGGTACGAGCAGTACTTC.

J is TRBJ2-1 and V is TRBV10-3; TRBD2 aligns across 11 bases. Germline V lookup: CDR1 ENHRY, CDR2 SYGVKD. The CDR3 contains 17 residues. Trimming cost V 4 bases and J 4 bases; bases outside gene matches: 9. Here the CDR3 reads CAISGDSGRAGYNEQFF. In DNA form, the CDR3 reads TGTGCCATCAGTGGGGATAGCGGGAGGGCGGGTTACAATGAGCAGTTCTTC.

J is TRBJ1-6 and V is TRBV30, with a possible D match to TRBD1 (5 bases). V was trimmed by 2 bases and J by 7 bases, leaving 9 bases between them. The germline CDR1 and CDR2 sequences are GTSNPN and SVGIG (reference sequence). This CDR3 spans 13 amino acids. The CDR3 sequence: CAWSQQDNSPLHF. The CDR3 nucleotides are TGTGCCTGGAGTCAACAGGACAATTCACCCCTCCACTTT.

V usage is TRBV11-3 and J usage is TRBJ2-2; D might be TRBD2 (6 bases). In germline, CDR1 is SGHNT, CDR2 YENEEA. The CDR3 spans 15 residues. V lost 5 bases to trimming and J lost 5 bases, with 15 bases between them. For the CDR3, the DNA is TGTGCCAGCAGCCCCTCACCGGGGGAAACCGGGGAGCTGTTTTTT. This encodes CASSPSPGETGELFF.

This chain connects TRBV5-6 to TRBJ2-7, with D possibly matching TRBD2 (6 bases). The V end was cut by 4 bases, the J end by 3 bases, with 11 bases between. The germline V gene has CDR1 SGHDT and CDR2 YYEEEE. The CDR3 length is 13 residues. The CDR3, as DNA: TGTGCCAGCAGCGCGGGACGGGACTACGAGCAGTACTTC. It codes for CASSAGRDYEQYF.

The chain is built from TRBV6-5 and TRBJ2-2; D possibly corresponds to TRBD2 (7 bases). Per germline, CDR1 MNHEY and CDR2 SVGAGI. V was trimmed by 6 bases and J by 6 bases, leaving 17 bases between them. This CDR3 is built from 15 residues. Here the CDR3 reads CASRGGGAGAGELFF. In nucleotides, the CDR3 is TGTGCCAGCAGAGGTGGGGGGGCTGGGGCCGGGGAGCTGTTTTTT.